This T cell receptor (beta chain) was recovered during a study of blood T cell repertoires in COVID-19. Study-level information: Samples taken during acute and convalescent COVID-19 were collected in the United States, Italy and Spain.

The CDR3 spans 15 residues. The germline V gene has CDR1 KGHSH and CDR2 LQKENI. V lost 1 base, J lost 3 bases, and 10 bases lay in between. As handled by the study authors: Estimation of nucleated cell counts was performed using reference gene primer amplification. Measured with immunoSEQ multiplex PCR; TCRdb has only the in-frame clones, and not every one. D and trimming were read from the DNA, whereas the V and J calls and clone size are those reported in that table. The table records about 41,000 clones, more than 70% of them present only once. The sequence was collected from a human donor in a cohort sampled during active COVID-19. Material for sequencing was peripheral blood. The V and J genes are TRBV18 and TRBJ2-1; D is possibly TRBD2 (5 bases). CDR3 sequence (DNA): TGTGCCAGCTCACCACAGAGCGGAGACTACAATGAGCAGTTCTTC. Translating gives CASSPQSGDYNEQFF. Supplemented by reference TRBV18 and TRBJ2-1, the full variable domain reads NAGVMQNPRHLVRRRGQEARLRCSPMKGHSHVYWYRQLPEEGLKFMVYLQKENIIDESGMPKERFSAEFPKEGPSILRIQQVVRGDSAAYFCASSPQSGDYNEQFFGPGTRLTVL.